Each of the 27 T cell receptor beta chains below was sequenced from the same sample in a study of beta chain features in type 1 diabetes. Study-level results: Shorter TCRB CDR3s, moderately but significantly so, marked every one of the four CD4+ subsets in Type 1 diabetes patients.

Expressed TCRB transcripts were sequenced, since all the RNA that had been isolated was reverse transcribed. The assay was immunoSEQ multiplex PCR, and TCRdb's table has in-frame clones only and misses some. Of about 370,000 clones in the sample, 8.5% to 10% were seen once. Antigens for these TCRs are unknown. The sample taken for sequencing was central memory CD4+ T cells from blood. These TCRs come from a man aged 25-40 years with type 1 diabetes.

The rearrangement uses TRBV11-2 and TRBJ2-5; D call uncertain. The CDR3 is 11 residues long. Germline CDR1 SGHAT, CDR2 FQNNGV. Trimming cost V 5 bases and J 9 bases, with 10 bases left between them. The CDR3 DNA reads TGTGCCAGCAGCCCCTCTAGGGCCCAGTACTTC. Translated: CASSPSRAQYF.

This clone turned up a few times. The rearrangement links TRBV5-6 to TRBJ2-7, with D perhaps matching TRBD1 (5 bases). V was pared by 2 bases and J by 1 base, with 22 bases between. This CDR3 region has 18 residues. Germline CDR1 is SGHDT and CDR2 is YYEEEE. The CDR3 DNA reads TGTGCCAGCAGCTTTCAGGGTAGGCGAGAGTTGAGGTCCTACGAGCAGTACTTC. Protein: CASSFQGRRELRSYEQYF.

This clone was detected a few times. The gene calls are TRBV4-2 and TRBJ2-1, with 7 bases aligning to TRBD1. The V and J ends lost 0 bases and 6 bases, in that order; junction bases with no gene match: 2. The germline CDR1 and CDR2 sequences are LGHNA and YNFKEQ. The CDR3 extends over 14 amino acids. This CDR3 reads CASSQDTGANEQFF. Here the CDR3 DNA reads TGTGCCAGCAGCCAAGATACAGGGGCCAATGAGCAGTTCTTC.

This chain uses TRBV13 with TRBJ2-3, with unresolved D. The germline V and J ends were trimmed by 1 base and 1 base, with 6 bases remaining between them. CDR1 is PRHDT, CDR2 FYEKMQ, per germline (reference sequence). This CDR3 contains 14 residues. The CDR3 loop is CASSLVGRTDTQYF. The DNA of the CDR3 is TGTGCCAGCAGCTTAGTAGGGCGCACAGATACGCAGTATTTT. The full variable domain, with the rest looked up from reference TRBV13 and TRBJ2-3, is AAGVIQSPRHLIKEKRETATLKCYPIPRHDTVYWYQQGPGQDPQFLISFYEKMQSDKGSIPDRFSAQQFSDYHSELNMSSLELGDSALYFCASSLVGRTDTQYFGPGTRLTVL.

At least ten counts were recorded for this clone. V is TRBV7-8 and J is TRBJ1-5, with a weak D call TRBD1 (5 bases). The CDR3 covers 13 residues. Between the trimmed V and J ends, which lost 5 bases and 7 bases, there was a span of 12 bases. Looked up from germline, CDR1 is SGHVS and CDR2 is FQNEAQ. The CDR3 DNA follows: TGTGCCAGCAGCCGGGACCTCGCCCAGCCCCAGCATTTT. This encodes CASSRDLAQPQHF.

In the case of this clone: The same CDR3 can be traced to other DNA sequences in this sample. V usage is TRBV7-2 and J usage is TRBJ1-2, with a tentative D call TRBD1 (5 bases). V dropped 2 bases and J dropped 4 bases, with 5 bases sitting between them. The CDR3 has 12 amino acids. In germline, CDR1 is SGHTA, CDR2 FQGNSA. The CDR3 sequence: CASSLQGYGYTF. DNA of the CDR3: TGTGCCAGCAGCTTACAGGGCTATGGCTACACCTTC.

This clone has only a few counts. This chain links TRBV2 with TRBJ2-7; D not resolved. The CDR3 totals 12 residues. From germline, CDR1 is SNHLY and CDR2 FYNNEI. Trimming cost V 4 bases and J 6 bases, with 10 bases left between them. For the CDR3, the DNA is TGTGCCAGCAGTGTAAGGAACTTCGAGCAGTACTTC. Translation gives CASSVRNFEQYF.

This clone was seen a few times. V usage is TRBV10-3 and J usage is TRBJ2-7, with TRBD1 identical over 7 bases. With V trimmed by 4 bases and J by 0 bases, 6 bases remained unmatched. The CDR3 spans 15 residues. Germline V gives CDR1 ENHRY, CDR2 SYGVKD. The CDR3 here is CAISAGQASSYEQYF. CDR3 DNA sequence: TGTGCCATCAGTGCCGGACAGGCCAGCTCCTACGAGCAGTACTTC.

This clone came up a few times. This sequence joins TRBV11-3 and TRBJ1-3; D is unclear. This CDR3 contains 13 residues. The germline V gene has CDR1 SGHNT and CDR2 YENEEA. V dropped 1 base and J dropped 4 bases, with 5 bases sitting between them. The chain's CDR3 is CASSLGEGNTIYF. In DNA, the CDR3 is TGTGCCAGCAGCTTAGGAGAAGGAAACACCATATATTTT.

The chain links TRBV25-1 to TRBJ2-2, with 8 positions matching TRBD2. This CDR3 spans 15 amino acids. Germline CDR1 reads MGHDK; CDR2 reads SYGVNS. J was trimmed by 4 bases and V by 8 bases; bases with no gene match: 9. CDR3 nucleotides: TGTGCCAGCGATACTAGCGGTGGGAGCACCGGGGAGCTGTTTTTT. It is translated as CASDTSGGSTGELFF.

This clone was observed a handful of times. At the DNA level, this CDR3 is encoded by other sequences in the same sample as well. CDR3 DNA sequence: TGTGCCAGCAGCGGGAGACAGGCGAACACCGGGGAGCTGTTTTTT. It encodes CASSGRQANTGELFF. The V call is TRBV2, the J call TRBJ2-2; D may correspond to TRBD1 or TRBD2 (6 bases each). This CDR3 spans 15 amino acids. Germline V CDR1 and CDR2: SNHLY, FYNNEI. The ends were cut back, 6 bases at V and 0 bases at J, with 11 bases in the middle.

The V gene is TRBV7-3, the J gene TRBJ2-3; D tentatively reads TRBD1 or TRBD2 (5 bases each). The CDR3 loop spans 15 amino acids. V was clipped by 4 bases and J by 2 bases, with 13 bases between them. Germline V CDR1 and CDR2: SGHTA, FQGTGA. The CDR3 nucleotides are TGTGCCAGCAGCTCTCAGACGGGACCCACAGATACGCAGTATTTT. This encodes CASSSQTGPTDTQYF.

Comment on this clone: A far larger clone is one base from this, pointing to a likely read error. The chain links TRBV5-4 to TRBJ2-1; no clear D. The CDR3 length is 16 residues. CDR1 is SGHNT, CDR2 YYREEE, per germline (reference sequence). The V gene lost 4 bases and the J gene lost 15 bases, with 29 bases spanning the gap. The CDR3 spells CASSQSNLRGPLKRFF. The DNA of the CDR3 is TGTGCCAGCAGCCAAAGTAACTTAAGAGGACCCTTAAAGCGGTTCTTC.

This chain links TRBV7-2 with TRBJ2-7, with D possibly matching TRBD2 (6 bases). The V end was cut by 3 bases, the J end by 0 bases, with 15 bases between. Germline V gene data show CDR1 as SGHTA and CDR2 as FQGNSA. The CDR3 covers 16 residues. The CDR3 DNA is TGTGCCAGCAGCTTGCGTGGGAGGCCTATCTCCTACGAGCAGTACTTC. Translated: CASSLRGRPISYEQYF. The full variable domain, with the rest looked up from reference TRBV7-2 and TRBJ2-7, is GAGVSQSPSNKVTEKGKDVELRCDPISGHTALYWYRQSLGQGLEFLIYFQGNSAPDKSGLPSDRFSAERTGGSVSTLTIQRTQQEDSAVYLCASSLRGRPISYEQYFGPGTRLTVT.

V usage is TRBV11-2 and J usage is TRBJ2-1, with TRBD1 matching 7 bases. Trimming at V came to 3 bases and at J to 7 bases, leaving 9 bases not matched to a gene. CDR3 size: 15 residues. Germline values: CDR1 SGHAT, CDR2 FQNNGV. The CDR3 region has the DNA TGTGCCAGCAGCTTTCCTCGGACAGGCTCAAATGAGCAGTTCTTC. This codes for CASSFPRTGSNEQFF.

This clone occurred a few times. V gene TRBV9 combines with J gene TRBJ2-7; D not certain. V lost 0 bases and J 0 bases, leaving 13 bases between the germline ends. CDR3 length: 16 residues. Germline-derived CDR1 and CDR2 are SGDLS and YYNGEE. DNA for the CDR3: TGTGCCAGCAGCGTAGGAGGTAACTTGCCCTCCTACGAGCAGTACTTC. It translates to CASSVGGNLPSYEQYF.

The CDR3 DNA sequence: TGTGCCAGCAGCCGACAGGGGCCGGGCGGCTACACCTTC. This codes for CASSRQGPGGYTF. The chain has TRBV7-9 and TRBJ1-2; TRBD1 agrees at 8 bases. The CDR3 length is 13 residues. Germline values: CDR1 SEHNR, CDR2 FQNEAQ (reference sequence). V dropped 5 bases and J dropped 8; count of bases not matched to a gene: 7. The variable domain in full, completed from reference TRBV7-9 and TRBJ1-2, reads DTGVSQNPRHKITKRGQNVTFRCDPISEHNRLYWYRQTLGQGPEFLTYFQNEAQLEKSRLLSDRFSAERPKGSFSTLEIQRTEQGDSAMYLCASSRQGPGGYTFGSGTRLTVV.

A few counts support this clone. The chain couples TRBV2 to TRBJ2-5; 8 positions agree with TRBD2. The J call may not be correct, given that the DNA end is closer to TRBJ2-7. This CDR3 is 14 amino acids long. Looked up from germline, CDR1 is SNHLY and CDR2 is FYNNEI. CDR3 bases: TGTGCCAGCAGTGAAACTAGCGGCTCCTACGAGCAGTACTTC. It codes for CASSETSGSYEQYF.

This rearrangement joins TRBV7-2 to TRBJ2-7; 9 bases agree with TRBD1. The trim removed 5 bases at V and 0 bases at J, leaving 14 bases unmatched. Per germline, CDR1 SGHTA and CDR2 FQGNSA. The CDR3 is 18 amino acids. The CDR3 region is CASSARDRVTFGSYEQYF. The CDR3 bases are TGTGCCAGCAGCGCACGGGACAGGGTCACTTTTGGCTCCTACGAGCAGTACTTC.

V is TRBV7-8 and J is TRBJ2-2; 7 bases line up with TRBD1. The germline gives CDR1 SGHVS, CDR2 FQNEAQ. CDR3 length: 14 amino acids. Trimming took 5 bases from V and 5 from J; bases not matched to a gene: 5. The CDR3 protein is CASSPRQGTGELFF. CDR3 nucleotides: TGTGCCAGCAGCCCGCGACAGGGTACCGGGGAGCTGTTTTTT.

The sample holds a few counts of this clone. This chain uses TRBV30 with TRBJ2-5; no clear D. The better agreement between TRBJ2-7 and the DNA end casts doubt on the J call. The CDR3 contains 11 residues. The germline CDR1 and CDR2 sequences are GTSNPN and SVGIG (reference sequence). The CDR3 bases are TGTGCCTGGAGTCTTGCCGGCGAGCAGTACTTC. It specifies CAWSLAGEQYF.

This clone was counted many times. The V and J genes are TRBV7-2 and TRBJ1-4; D uncertain. The germline V gene encodes CDR1 SGHTA and CDR2 FQGNSA. Deletions cut 4 bases from V and 7 bases from J, with 13 bases between. CDR3 length equals 14 residues. This CDR3 is CASSSSGSLEKLFF. Written as DNA, the CDR3 is TGTGCCAGCAGCTCGTCTGGGTCTCTTGAAAAACTGTTTTTT. Combining the CDR3 with reference TRBV7-2 and TRBJ1-4 gives the whole variable domain GAGVSQSPSNKVTEKGKDVELRCDPISGHTALYWYRQSLGQGLEFLIYFQGNSAPDKSGLPSDRFSAERTGGSVSTLTIQRTQQEDSAVYLCASSSSGSLEKLFFGSGTQLSVL.

In nucleotides, the CDR3 is TGTGCCAGCAGCTTAGCGGGAGCCTACGAGCAGTACTTC. Translated: CASSLAGAYEQYF. The genes are TRBV7-6 and TRBJ2-7; perhaps TRBD2 as D (5 bases). Germline CDR1 SGHVS, CDR2 FNYEAQ. The CDR3 sequence is 13 residues long. The V gene lost 0 bases and the J gene lost 2 bases, with 5 bases spanning the gap.

This clone was seen many times. This sequence joins TRBV28 and TRBJ2-1; TRBD2 matches 10 bases. CDR3 size: 15 residues. Germline V gives CDR1 MDHEN, CDR2 SYDVKM. Trimming took 7 bases from V and 9 from J; bases not matched to a gene: 12. CDR3 sequence: CASTLVAGGRGEQFF. The DNA for the CDR3 is TGTGCCAGCACCTTAGTAGCGGGAGGCCGCGGTGAGCAGTTCTTC. Full variable domain (missing parts from reference TRBV28 and TRBJ2-1): DVKVTQSSRYLVKRTGEKVFLECVQDMDHENMFWYRQDPGLGLRLIYFSYDVKMKEKGDIPEGYSVSREKKERFSLILESASTNQTSMYLCASTLVAGGRGEQFFGPGTRLTVL.

V and J are TRBV18 and TRBJ2-5, with D hard to call. CDR3 length: 12 residues. The V end lost 4 bases, the J end lost 8 bases, and 11 bases lay between the germline ends. The germline V gene has CDR1 KGHSH and CDR2 LQKENI. As DNA, the CDR3 is TGTGCCAGCTCACTGGACCCCAATACCCAGTACTTC. Its translation is CASSLDPNTQYF.

Remarks on this clone: A much larger clone lies one base from this, so it may be a read error. The sample contains more than one DNA sequence encoding this CDR3. The chain recombines TRBV27 with TRBJ1-5; no clear D. Trimming cost V 6 bases and J 2 bases, with 5 bases left between them. Germline loops: CDR1 MNHEY, CDR2 SMNVEV (reference sequence). The CDR3 loop spans 12 amino acids. This CDR3 is CASSSGNQPQHF. The DNA of the CDR3 is TGTGCCAGCAGCAGCGGCAATCAGCCCCAGCATTTT.

The chain carries TRBV4-2 and TRBJ1-5, with D hard to call. Per germline, CDR1 LGHNA and CDR2 YNFKEQ. This CDR3 has 15 amino acids. The ends were cut back, 2 bases at V and 2 bases at J, with 10 bases in the middle. CDR3 in amino acids: CASSQSLLGNQPQHF. As DNA, the CDR3 is TGTGCCAGCAGCCAATCCCTGCTTGGCAATCAGCCCCAGCATTTT.